This T cell receptor beta chain was observed in a study of shared clonotypes between healthy human individuals. Study-wide context: Two women and a few men aged 18 to 49 served as donors.

The quantity of DNA used in unsorted PBMC replicate PCRs was approximately 300 ng, corresponding to 30,000 to 35,000 T cell genomes. In the original workflow: Without quality scores, immunoSEQ junctional reads could not be filtered like full-length reads. TCRdb's table, derived via immunoSEQ multiplex PCR, lists solely in-frame clones and lacks some. That table supplies the V and J calls and clone size; D and trimming were determined from the DNA. The table includes about 460,000 clones, roughly 80% detected once. Healthy adults negative for HIV, lacking recent acute infections or vaccinations, served as donors. CDR1 is MDHEN and CDR2 is SYDVKM in the germline V gene. V trimming: 4 bases; J trimming: 4 bases; junction bases outside the gene matches: 7. This CDR3 has 15 residues.

The material sequenced was PBMCs. The chain joins TRBV28 to TRBJ1-5; TRBD1 aligns across 7 bases. This sequence was found in a woman aged 40 to 50 in good health. Some clones in this sample may be carry-over from other donors' samples. The CDR3 sequence: CASSSPGQPNQPQHF. The DNA for the CDR3 is TGTGCCAGCAGTTCCCCGGGACAGCCAAATCAGCCCCAGCATTTT. The variable domain in full, with the rest retrieved from reference TRBV28 and TRBJ1-5, is DVKVTQSSRYLVKRTGEKVFLECVQDMDHENMFWYRQDPGLGLRLIYFSYDVKMKEKGDIPEGYSVSREKKERFSLILESASTNQTSMYLCASSSPGQPNQPQHFGDGTRLSIL.